This T cell receptor (beta chain) was sequenced in a study of blood T cell repertoires in COVID-19. With 0 bases removed from V and 7 bases from J, the gap between germline ends came to 3 bases. In germline, CDR1 is MNHEY, CDR2 SMNVEV (reference sequence). This CDR3 has 12 residues. Original handling: Estimation of nucleated cell counts relied on the amplification of reference gene primers. Assay used: immunoSEQ multiplex PCR; TCRdb lists only in-frame clones, some missing. That table supplies the V and J calls and clone size; D and trimming were determined from the DNA. The sample lists about 350,000 clones, roughly 90% occurring once.

The TCR was taken from a woman aged 30 to 39 who had recovered from COVID-19. The chain joins TRBV27 to TRBJ2-2; D unclear. The source material was PBMCs or T cells enriched from blood (not recorded which). In DNA, the CDR3 is TGTGCCAGCAGTTTATCGTACGGGGAGCTGTTTTTT. It translates to CASSLSYGELFF.